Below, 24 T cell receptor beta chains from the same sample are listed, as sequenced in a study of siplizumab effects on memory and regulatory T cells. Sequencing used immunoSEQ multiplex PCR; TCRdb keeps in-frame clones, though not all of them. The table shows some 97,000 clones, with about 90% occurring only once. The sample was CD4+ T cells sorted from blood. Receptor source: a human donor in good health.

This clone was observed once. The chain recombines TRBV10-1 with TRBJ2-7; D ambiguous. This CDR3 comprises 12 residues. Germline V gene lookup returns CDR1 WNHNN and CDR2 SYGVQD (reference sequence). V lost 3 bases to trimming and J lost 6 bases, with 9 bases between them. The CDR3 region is CASSDWVSEQYF. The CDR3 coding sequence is TGCGCCAGCAGTGACTGGGTGAGCGAGCAGTACTTC.

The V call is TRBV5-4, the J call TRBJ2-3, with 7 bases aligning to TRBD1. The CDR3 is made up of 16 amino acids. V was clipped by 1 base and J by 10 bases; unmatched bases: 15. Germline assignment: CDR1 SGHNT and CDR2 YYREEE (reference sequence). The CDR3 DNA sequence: TGTGCCAGCAGCTTGCCGGGACAGCTGACGACGTCGGCGCAGTATTTT. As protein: CASSLPGQLTTSAQYF.

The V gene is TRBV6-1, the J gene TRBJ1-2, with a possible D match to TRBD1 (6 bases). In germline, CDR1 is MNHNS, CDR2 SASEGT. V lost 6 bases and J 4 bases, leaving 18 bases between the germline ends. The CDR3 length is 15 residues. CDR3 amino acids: CASRVVQGSGYGYTF. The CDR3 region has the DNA TGTGCCAGCAGAGTAGTACAGGGATCCGGCTATGGCTACACCTTC.

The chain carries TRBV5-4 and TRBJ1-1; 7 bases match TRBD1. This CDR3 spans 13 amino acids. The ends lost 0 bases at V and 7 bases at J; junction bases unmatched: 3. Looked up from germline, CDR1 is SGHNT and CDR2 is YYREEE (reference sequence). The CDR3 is CASSLGRGDEAFF. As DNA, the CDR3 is TGTGCCAGCAGCTTGGGCAGGGGGGATGAAGCTTTCTTT.

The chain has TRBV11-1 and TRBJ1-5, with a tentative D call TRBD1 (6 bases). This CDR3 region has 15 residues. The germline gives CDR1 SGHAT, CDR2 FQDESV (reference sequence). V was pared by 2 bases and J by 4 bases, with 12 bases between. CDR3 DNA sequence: TGTGCCAGCAGCTTAACGACAGGCCTTAATCAGCCCCAGCATTTT. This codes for CASSLTTGLNQPQHF.

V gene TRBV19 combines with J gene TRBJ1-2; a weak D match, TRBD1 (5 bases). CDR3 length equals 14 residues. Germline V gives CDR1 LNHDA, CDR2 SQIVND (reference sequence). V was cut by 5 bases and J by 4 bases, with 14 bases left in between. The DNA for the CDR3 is TGTGCCAGTAGTGGTAGGGGCTCCTTCTATGGCTACACCTTC. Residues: CASSGRGSFYGYTF.

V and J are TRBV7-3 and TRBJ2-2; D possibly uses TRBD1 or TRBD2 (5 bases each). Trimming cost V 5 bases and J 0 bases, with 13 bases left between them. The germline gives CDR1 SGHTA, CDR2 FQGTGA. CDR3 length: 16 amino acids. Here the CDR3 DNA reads TGTGCCAGCAGCCGGGACGGCCGATCGAACACCGGGGAGCTGTTTTTT. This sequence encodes CASSRDGRSNTGELFF.

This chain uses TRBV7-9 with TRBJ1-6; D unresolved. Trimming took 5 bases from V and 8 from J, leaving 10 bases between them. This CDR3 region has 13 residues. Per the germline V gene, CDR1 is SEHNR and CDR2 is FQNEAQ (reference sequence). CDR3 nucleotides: TGTGCCAGCAGCACCTCGGGAGATTCACCCCTCCACTTT. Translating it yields CASSTSGDSPLHF.

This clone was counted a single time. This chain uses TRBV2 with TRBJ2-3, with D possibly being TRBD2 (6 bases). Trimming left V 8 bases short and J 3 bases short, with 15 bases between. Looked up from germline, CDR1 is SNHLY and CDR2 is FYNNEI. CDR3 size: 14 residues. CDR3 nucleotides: TGTGCCAGCCGGGCGGGGATAGGAACAGATACGCAGTATTTT. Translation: CASRAGIGTDTQYF.

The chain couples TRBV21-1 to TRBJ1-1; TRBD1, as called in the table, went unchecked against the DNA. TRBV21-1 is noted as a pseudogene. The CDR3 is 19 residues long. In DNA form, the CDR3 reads TGTGCCAGCAGCCGACGAACAATGACGGTTGGCAGGCTGAACACTGAAGCTTTCTTT. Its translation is CASSRRTMTVGRLNTEAFF.

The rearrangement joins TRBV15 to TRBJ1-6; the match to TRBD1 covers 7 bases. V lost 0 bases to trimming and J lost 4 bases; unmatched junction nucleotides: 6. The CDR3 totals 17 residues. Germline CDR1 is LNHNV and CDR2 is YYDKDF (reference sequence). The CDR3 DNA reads TGTGCCACCAGCAGAGATCTGGGGGACAGTTATAATTCACCCCTCCACTTT. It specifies CATSRDLGDSYNSPLHF.

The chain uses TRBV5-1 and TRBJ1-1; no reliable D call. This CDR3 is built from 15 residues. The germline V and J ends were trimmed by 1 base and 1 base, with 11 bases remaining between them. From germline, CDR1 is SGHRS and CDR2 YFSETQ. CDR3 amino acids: CASSLTRTGNTEAFF. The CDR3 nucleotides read TGCGCCAGCAGCTTGACACGGACCGGGAACACTGAAGCTTTCTTT.

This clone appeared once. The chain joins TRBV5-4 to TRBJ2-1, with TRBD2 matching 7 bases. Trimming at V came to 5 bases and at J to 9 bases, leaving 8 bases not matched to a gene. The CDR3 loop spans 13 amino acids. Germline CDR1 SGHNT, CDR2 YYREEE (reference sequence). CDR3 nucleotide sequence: TGTGCCAGCAGTCACCCCTCGGGGGGTGAGCAGTTCTTC. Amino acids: CASSHPSGGEQFF.

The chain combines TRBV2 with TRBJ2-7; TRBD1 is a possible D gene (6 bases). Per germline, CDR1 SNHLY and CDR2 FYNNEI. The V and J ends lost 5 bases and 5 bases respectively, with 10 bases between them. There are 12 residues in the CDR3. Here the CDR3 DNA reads TGTGCCAGCAGTCAAACAGGGCACGAGCAGTACTTC. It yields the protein CASSQTGHEQYF.

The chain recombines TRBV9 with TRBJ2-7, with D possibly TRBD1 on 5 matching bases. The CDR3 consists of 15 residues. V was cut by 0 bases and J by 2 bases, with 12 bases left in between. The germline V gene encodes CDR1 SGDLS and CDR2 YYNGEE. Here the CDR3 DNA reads TGTGCCAGCAGCGTAGGGGCAGGGCCCGCCTACGAGCAGTACTTC. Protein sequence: CASSVGAGPAYEQYF.

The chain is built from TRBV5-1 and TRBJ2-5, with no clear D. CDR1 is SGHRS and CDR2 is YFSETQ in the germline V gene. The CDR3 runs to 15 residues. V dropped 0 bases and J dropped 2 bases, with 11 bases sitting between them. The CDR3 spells CASSLADKIQETQYF. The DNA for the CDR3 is TGCGCCAGCAGCTTGGCCGACAAGATACAAGAGACCCAGTACTTC.

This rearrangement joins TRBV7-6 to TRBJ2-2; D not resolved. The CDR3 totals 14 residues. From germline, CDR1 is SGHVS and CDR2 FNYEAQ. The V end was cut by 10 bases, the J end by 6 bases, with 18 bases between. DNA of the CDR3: TGTGCCACGCTGTCTGGGTCCATCGCCGGGGAGCTGTTTTTT. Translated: CATLSGSIAGELFF.

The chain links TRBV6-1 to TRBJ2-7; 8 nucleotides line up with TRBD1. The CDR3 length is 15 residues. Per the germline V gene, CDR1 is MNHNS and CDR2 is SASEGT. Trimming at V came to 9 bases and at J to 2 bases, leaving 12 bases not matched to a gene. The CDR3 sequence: CASGTGQFNPYEQYF. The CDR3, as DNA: TGTGCCAGTGGGACAGGCCAATTTAATCCCTACGAGCAGTACTTC.

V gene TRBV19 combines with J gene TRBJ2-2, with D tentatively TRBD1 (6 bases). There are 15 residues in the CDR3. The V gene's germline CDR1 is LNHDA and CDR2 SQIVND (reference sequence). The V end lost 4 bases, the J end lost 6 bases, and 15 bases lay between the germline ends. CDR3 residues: CASSKGPGDPGELFF. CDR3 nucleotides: TGTGCCAGTAGTAAGGGCCCAGGGGACCCCGGGGAGCTGTTTTTT. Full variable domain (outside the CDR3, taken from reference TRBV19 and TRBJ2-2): DGGITQSPKYLFRKEGQNVTLSCEQNLNHDAMYWYRQDPGQGLRLIYYSQIVNDFQKGDIAEGYSVSREKKESFPLTVTSAQKNPTAFYLCASSKGPGDPGELFFGEGSRLTVL.

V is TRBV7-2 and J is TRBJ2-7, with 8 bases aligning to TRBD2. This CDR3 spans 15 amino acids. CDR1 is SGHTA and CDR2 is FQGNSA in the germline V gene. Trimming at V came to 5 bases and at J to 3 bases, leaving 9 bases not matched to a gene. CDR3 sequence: CASSKGGGGFYEQYF. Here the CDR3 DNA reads TGTGCCAGCAGCAAGGGAGGCGGGGGGTTCTACGAGCAGTACTTC. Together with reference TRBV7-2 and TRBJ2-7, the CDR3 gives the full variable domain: GAGVSQSPSNKVTEKGKDVELRCDPISGHTALYWYRQSLGQGLEFLIYFQGNSAPDKSGLPSDRFSAERTGGSVSTLTIQRTQQEDSAVYLCASSKGGGGFYEQYFGPGTRLTVT.

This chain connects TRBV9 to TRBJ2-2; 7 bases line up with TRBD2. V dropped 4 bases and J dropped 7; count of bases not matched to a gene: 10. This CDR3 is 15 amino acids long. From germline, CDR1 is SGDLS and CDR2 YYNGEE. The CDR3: CASSPPGGSGGELFF. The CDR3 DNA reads TGTGCCAGCAGCCCCCCGGGGGGATCGGGCGGGGAGCTGTTTTTT. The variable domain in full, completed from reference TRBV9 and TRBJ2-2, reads DSGVTQTPKHLITATGQRVTLRCSPRSGDLSVYWYQQSLDQGLQFLIQYYNGEERAKGNILERFSAQQFPDLHSELNLSSLELGDSALYFCASSPPGGSGGELFFGEGSRLTVL.

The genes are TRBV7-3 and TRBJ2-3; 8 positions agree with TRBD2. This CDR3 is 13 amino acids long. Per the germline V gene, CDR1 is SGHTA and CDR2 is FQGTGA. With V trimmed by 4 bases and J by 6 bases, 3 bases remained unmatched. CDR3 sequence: CASSSTSADTQYF. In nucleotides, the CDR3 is TGTGCCAGCAGCTCGACTAGCGCCGATACGCAGTATTTT.

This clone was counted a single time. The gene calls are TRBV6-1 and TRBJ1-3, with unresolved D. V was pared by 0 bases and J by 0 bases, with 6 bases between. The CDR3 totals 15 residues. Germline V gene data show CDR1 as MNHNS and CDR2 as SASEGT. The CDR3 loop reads CASSEAVSSGNTIYF. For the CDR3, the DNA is TGTGCCAGCAGTGAAGCGGTCTCCTCTGGAAACACCATATATTTT.

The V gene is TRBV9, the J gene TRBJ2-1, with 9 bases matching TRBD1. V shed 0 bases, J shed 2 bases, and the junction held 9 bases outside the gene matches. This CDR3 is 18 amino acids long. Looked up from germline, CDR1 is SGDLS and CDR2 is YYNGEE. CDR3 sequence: CASSVGWGQGGAYNEQFF. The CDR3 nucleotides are TGTGCCAGCAGCGTAGGGTGGGGACAGGGAGGAGCCTACAATGAGCAGTTCTTC.